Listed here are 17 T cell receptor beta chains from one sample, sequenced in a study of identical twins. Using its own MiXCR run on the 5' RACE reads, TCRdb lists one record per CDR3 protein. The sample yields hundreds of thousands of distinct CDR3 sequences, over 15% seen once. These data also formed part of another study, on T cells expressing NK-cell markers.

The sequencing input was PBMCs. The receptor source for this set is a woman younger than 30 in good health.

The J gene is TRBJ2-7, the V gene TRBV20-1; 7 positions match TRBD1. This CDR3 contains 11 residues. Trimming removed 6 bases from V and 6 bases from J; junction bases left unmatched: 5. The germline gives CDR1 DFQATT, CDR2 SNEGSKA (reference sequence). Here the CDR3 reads CSAPRGREQYF. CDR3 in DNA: TGCAGTGCCCCGAGGGGGCGCGAGCAGTACTTC.

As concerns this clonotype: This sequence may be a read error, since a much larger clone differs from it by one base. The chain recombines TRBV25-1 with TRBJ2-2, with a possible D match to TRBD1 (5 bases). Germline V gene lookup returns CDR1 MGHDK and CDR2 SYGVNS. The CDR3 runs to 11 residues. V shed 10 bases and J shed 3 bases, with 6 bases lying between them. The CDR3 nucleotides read TGTGCCACCAGGGACACCGGGGAGCTGTTTTTT. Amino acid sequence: CATRDTGELFF. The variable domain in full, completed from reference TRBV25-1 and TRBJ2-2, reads EADIYQTPRYLVIGTGKKITLECSQTMGHDKMYWYQQDPGMELHLIHYSYGVNSTEKGDLSSESTVSRIRTEHFPLTLESARPSHTSQYLCATRDTGELFFGEGSRLTVL.

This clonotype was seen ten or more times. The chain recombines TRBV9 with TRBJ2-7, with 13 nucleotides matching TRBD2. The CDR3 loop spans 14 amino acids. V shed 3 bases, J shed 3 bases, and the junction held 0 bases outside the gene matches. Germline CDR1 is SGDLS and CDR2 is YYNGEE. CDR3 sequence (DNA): TGTGCCAGCAGCGGGACTAGCGGGGGCTACGAGCAGTACTTC. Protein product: CASSGTSGGYEQYF.

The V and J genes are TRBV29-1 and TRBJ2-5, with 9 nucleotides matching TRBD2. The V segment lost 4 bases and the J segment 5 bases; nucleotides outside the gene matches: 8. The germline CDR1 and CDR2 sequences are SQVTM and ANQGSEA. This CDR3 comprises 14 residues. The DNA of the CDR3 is TGCAGCGTTGCCGGGACTAGCAATTCTGAGACCCAGTACTTC. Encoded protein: CSVAGTSNSETQYF. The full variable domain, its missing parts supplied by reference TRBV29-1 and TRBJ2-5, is SAVISQKPSRDICQRGTSLTIQCQVDSQVTMMFWYRQQPGQSLTLIATANQGSEATYESGFVIDKFPISRPNLTFSTLTVSNMSPEDSSIYLCSVAGTSNSETQYFGPGTRLLVL.

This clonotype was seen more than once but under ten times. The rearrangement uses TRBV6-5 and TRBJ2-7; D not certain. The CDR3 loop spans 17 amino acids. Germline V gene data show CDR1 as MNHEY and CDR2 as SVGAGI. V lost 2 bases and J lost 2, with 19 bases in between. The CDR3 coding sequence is TGTGCCAGCAGTTACCGCTCTTTTTCGGCGGATCCCTACGAGCAGTACTTC. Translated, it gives CASSYRSFSADPYEQYF.

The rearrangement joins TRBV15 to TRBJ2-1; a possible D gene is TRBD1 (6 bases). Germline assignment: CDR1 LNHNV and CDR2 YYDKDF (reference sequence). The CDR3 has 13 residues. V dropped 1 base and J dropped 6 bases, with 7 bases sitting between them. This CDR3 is CATSRGGGNEQFF. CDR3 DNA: TGTGCCACCAGCAGAGGAGGGGGCAATGAGCAGTTCTTC.

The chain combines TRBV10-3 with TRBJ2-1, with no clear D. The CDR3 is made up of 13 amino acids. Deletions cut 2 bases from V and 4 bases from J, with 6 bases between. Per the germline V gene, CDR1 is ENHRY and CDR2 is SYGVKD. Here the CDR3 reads CAISEISYNEQFF. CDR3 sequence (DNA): TGTGCCATCAGTGAGATCTCGTACAATGAGCAGTTCTTC.

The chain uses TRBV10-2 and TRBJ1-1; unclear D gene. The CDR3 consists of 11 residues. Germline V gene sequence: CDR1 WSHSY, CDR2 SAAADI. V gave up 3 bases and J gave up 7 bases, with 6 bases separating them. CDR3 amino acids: CASSDRYEAFF. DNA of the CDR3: TGCGCCAGCAGTGACAGGTATGAAGCTTTCTTT.

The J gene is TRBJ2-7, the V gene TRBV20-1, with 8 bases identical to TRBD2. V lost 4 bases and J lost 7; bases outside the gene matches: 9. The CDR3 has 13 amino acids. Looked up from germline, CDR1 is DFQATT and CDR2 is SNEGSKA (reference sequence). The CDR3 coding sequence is TGCAGTGCTACCCGTGGGGGACTAGGGGAGCAGTACTTC. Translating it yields CSATRGGLGEQYF.

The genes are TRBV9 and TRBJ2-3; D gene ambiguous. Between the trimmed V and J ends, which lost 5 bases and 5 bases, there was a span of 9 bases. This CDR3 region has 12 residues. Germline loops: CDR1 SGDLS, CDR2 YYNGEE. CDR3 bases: TGTGCCAGCAGTCCACGAGAAGATACGCAGTATTTT. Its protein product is CASSPREDTQYF.

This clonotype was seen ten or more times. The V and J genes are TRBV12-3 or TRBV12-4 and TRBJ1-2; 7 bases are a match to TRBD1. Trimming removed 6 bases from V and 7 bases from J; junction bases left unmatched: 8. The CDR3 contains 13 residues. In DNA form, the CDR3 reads TGTGCCAGCAGGAGACAGGGCACAGCTGGCTACACCTTC. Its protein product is CASRRQGTAGYTF.

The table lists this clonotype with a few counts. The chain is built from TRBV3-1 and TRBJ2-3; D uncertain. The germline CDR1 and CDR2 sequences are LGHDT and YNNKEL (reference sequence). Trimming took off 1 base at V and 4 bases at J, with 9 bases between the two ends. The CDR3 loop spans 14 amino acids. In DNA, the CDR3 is TGTGCCAGCAGCCAAGGTCTAAGGGCAGATACGCAGTATTTT. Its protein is CASSQGLRADTQYF.

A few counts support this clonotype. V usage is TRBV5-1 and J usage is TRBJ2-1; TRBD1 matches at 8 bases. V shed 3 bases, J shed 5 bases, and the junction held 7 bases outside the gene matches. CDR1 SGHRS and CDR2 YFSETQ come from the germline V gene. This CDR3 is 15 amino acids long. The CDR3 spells CASSSGTGPHNEQFF. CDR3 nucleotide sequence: TGCGCCAGCAGCTCCGGGACAGGCCCCCACAATGAGCAGTTCTTC.

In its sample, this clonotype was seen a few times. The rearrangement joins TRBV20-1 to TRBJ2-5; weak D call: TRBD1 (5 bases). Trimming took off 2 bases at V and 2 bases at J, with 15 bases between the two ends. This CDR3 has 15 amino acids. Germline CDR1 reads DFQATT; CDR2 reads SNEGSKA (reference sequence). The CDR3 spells CSARPLQGPQETQYF. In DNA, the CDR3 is TGCAGTGCTAGACCTTTGCAGGGTCCTCAAGAGACCCAGTACTTC.

The CDR3, as DNA: TGCGCCAGCAGCTTTCGCGGGAGGGCCACGGTAGATGAGCAGTTCTTC. This codes for CASSFRGRATVDEQFF. This chain links TRBV5-1 with TRBJ2-1; TRBD2 matches at 9 bases. With 2 bases clipped from V and 8 bases from J, the junction kept 11 bases outside the gene matches. Germline V gives CDR1 SGHRS, CDR2 YFSETQ. CDR3 size: 16 residues.

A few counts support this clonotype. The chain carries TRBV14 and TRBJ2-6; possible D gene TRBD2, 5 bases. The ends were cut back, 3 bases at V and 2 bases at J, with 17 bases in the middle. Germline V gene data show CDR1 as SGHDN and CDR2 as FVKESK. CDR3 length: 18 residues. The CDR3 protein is CASSQRALSRPGANVLTF. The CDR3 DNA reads TGTGCCAGCAGCCAGAGGGCCCTATCTCGTCCTGGGGCCAACGTCCTGACTTTC. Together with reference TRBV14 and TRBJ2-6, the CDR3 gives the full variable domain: EAGVTQFPSHSVIEKGQTVTLRCDPISGHDNLYWYRRVMGKEIKFLLHFVKESKQDESGMPNNRFLAERTGGTYSTLKVQPAELEDSGVYFCASSQRALSRPGANVLTFGAGSRLTVL.

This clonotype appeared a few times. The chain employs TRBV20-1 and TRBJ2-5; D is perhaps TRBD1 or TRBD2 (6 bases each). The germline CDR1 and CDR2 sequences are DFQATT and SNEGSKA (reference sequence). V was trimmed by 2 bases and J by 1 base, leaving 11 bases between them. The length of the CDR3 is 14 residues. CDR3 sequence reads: CSARRGRFQETQYF. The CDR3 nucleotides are TGCAGTGCTAGACGGGGGCGATTCCAAGAGACCCAGTACTTC.